This T cell receptor beta chain appears in the sequencing data of a study of cytotoxic CD8 clonotypes in ibrutinib-treated CLL. Repertoires were generated with immunoSEQ multiplex PCR, while TCRdb's copy carries only in-frame clones and drops some. The sample shows 30,000 or so clones, about 76% of them seen only once. As regards this clone: At one of its ends the junction is not consistent with the germline gene, which may arise from a read error.

CDR1 is SGHTA, CDR2 FQGNSA, per germline. The CDR3 runs to 14 residues. The chain has TRBV7-2 and TRBJ2-7; TRBD2 agrees at 11 bases. Sequenced material: PBMCs, taken after 36 months of ibrutinib treatment. This sequence originates from a human donor with chronic lymphocytic leukemia. The CDR3 bases are TGTGCCAGCAGCTCTAGCGGGGGGTCCTTCGAGCAGTACTTC. Translating it yields CASSSSGGSFEQYF.